The rows below give T cell receptor beta chains drawn from one sample of a study of blood T cell repertoires in COVID-19. Clones were read by immunoSEQ multiplex PCR, and TCRdb kept only the in-frame ones, dropping some. Of about 110,000 clones detected, around 81% appear once; the ten largest clones hold around 4%. Sequencing was performed on peripheral blood. These receptors were collected from a human donor in a cohort sampled during active or convalescent COVID-19. The CDR3 runs from the conserved cysteine through the conserved F or W. The order of the fields is D gene, CDR3 length, J gene, clone size, V gene, CDR3 protein, CDR3 DNA. D genes are given only for firm matches. Clone size is stated in some rows and not others, as once, few, many or a class when expanded.

D gene: TRBD2
CDR3 length: 16
J gene: TRBJ2-5
clone size: NA
V gene: TRBV10-1
CDR3 protein: CASSMGLADPGETQYF
CDR3 DNA: TGCGCCAGCAGTATGGGACTAGCGGACCCGGGAGAGACCCAGTACTTC

D gene: TRBD2
CDR3 length: 17
J gene: TRBJ2-1
clone size: NA
V gene: TRBV15
CDR3 protein: CATSSSGLTLSYNEQFF
CDR3 DNA: TGTGCCACCAGTAGTAGCGGGCTAACCCTCTCCTACAATGAGCAGTTCTTC

D gene: TRBD2
CDR3 length: 15
J gene: TRBJ2-5
clone size: NA
V gene: TRBV7-2
CDR3 protein: CASRPRAGKQETQYF
CDR3 DNA: TGTGCCAGCAGACCTAGAGCGGGGAAACAAGAGACCCAGTACTTC

D gene: NA
CDR3 length: 12
J gene: TRBJ2-7
clone size: NA
V gene: TRBV28
CDR3 protein: CASSLTGYEQYF
CDR3 DNA: TGTGCCAGCAGTTTAACCGGCTACGAGCAGTACTTC

D gene: TRBD1
CDR3 length: 15
J gene: TRBJ2-7
clone size: few
V gene: TRBV19
CDR3 protein: CASSSTGPTAYEQYF
CDR3 DNA: TGTGCCAGTAGTTCGACAGGGCCCACGGCCTACGAGCAGTACTTC

D gene: NA
CDR3 length: 15
J gene: TRBJ1-2
clone size: few
V gene: TRBV6-5
CDR3 protein: CASRRLGQSSYGYTF
CDR3 DNA: TGTGCCAGCAGACGCCTCGGACAGTCCAGCTATGGCTACACCTTC

D gene: TRBD1
CDR3 length: 16
J gene: TRBJ1-1
clone size: NA
V gene: TRBV7-2
CDR3 protein: CASSQTGGLVNTEAFF
CDR3 DNA: TGTGCCAGCAGCCAGACAGGGGGCCTTGTGAACACTGAAGCTTTCTTT

D gene: NA
CDR3 length: 15
J gene: TRBJ2-5
clone size: NA
V gene: TRBV28
CDR3 protein: CASRPQGAGEETQYF
CDR3 DNA: TGTGCCAGCAGGCCACAAGGGGCAGGTGAAGAGACCCAGTACTTC

D gene: NA
CDR3 length: 15
J gene: TRBJ1-3
clone size: once
V gene: TRBV20-1
CDR3 protein: CSASFLPGPGNTIYF
CDR3 DNA: TGCAGTGCTAGTTTCCTTCCGGGTCCCGGAAACACCATATATTTT

D gene: NA
CDR3 length: 15
J gene: TRBJ1-5
clone size: NA
V gene: TRBV6-1
CDR3 protein: CASSEVGGSNQPQHF
CDR3 DNA: TGTGCCAGCAGTGAAGTAGGCGGTAGCAATCAGCCCCAGCATTTT

D gene: NA
CDR3 length: 14
J gene: TRBJ2-7
clone size: NA
V gene: TRBV10-3
CDR3 protein: CAIGVRTTLYEQYF
CDR3 DNA: TGTGCCATCGGCGTTCGGACTACATTATACGAGCAGTACTTC

D gene: NA
CDR3 length: 10
J gene: TRBJ2-7
clone size: once
V gene: TRBV27
CDR3 protein: CASGQRRQYF
CDR3 DNA: TGTGCCAGCGGCCAGAGGAGGCAGTACTTC

D gene: TRBD2
CDR3 length: 19
J gene: TRBJ2-1
clone size: NA
V gene: TRBV5-1
CDR3 protein: CASSLEGLAGVLTYNEQFF
CDR3 DNA: TGCGCCAGCAGCTTGGAGGGACTAGCGGGGGTCCTCACCTACAATGAGCAGTTCTTC

D gene: NA
CDR3 length: 14
J gene: TRBJ1-6
clone size: few
V gene: TRBV5-4
CDR3 protein: CASSLGGDGSPLHF
CDR3 DNA: TGTGCCAGCAGCTTGGGAGGTGATGGTTCACCCCTCCACTTT

D gene: TRBD2
CDR3 length: 17
J gene: TRBJ2-7
clone size: few
V gene: TRBV19
CDR3 protein: CASRLFHSGRAGYEQYF
CDR3 DNA: TGTGCCAGCCGATTATTCCATAGCGGGAGGGCCGGCTACGAGCAGTACTTC

D gene: TRBD1
CDR3 length: 13
J gene: TRBJ2-7
clone size: NA
V gene: TRBV3-1/TRBV3-2
CDR3 protein: CASSQTGGYEQYF
CDR3 DNA: TGTGCCAGCAGCCAAACAGGGGGCTACGAGCAGTACTTC

D gene: NA
CDR3 length: 14
J gene: TRBJ1-5
clone size: few
V gene: TRBV19
CDR3 protein: CASSTEYSNQPQHF
CDR3 DNA: TGTGCCAGTAGTACAGAATATAGCAATCAGCCCCAGCATTTT

D gene: TRBD1
CDR3 length: 13
J gene: TRBJ2-5
clone size: NA
V gene: TRBV7-2
CDR3 protein: CASSRDRQETQYF
CDR3 DNA: TGTGCCAGCAGCCGGGACAGACAAGAGACCCAGTACTTC

D gene: NA
CDR3 length: 15
J gene: TRBJ2-3
clone size: NA
V gene: TRBV27
CDR3 protein: CASRDSGDGQNTQYF
CDR3 DNA: TGTGCCAGCAGAGATAGCGGAGACGGGCAAAATACGCAGTATTTT

D gene: TRBD2
CDR3 length: 18
J gene: TRBJ2-3
clone size: NA
V gene: TRBV7-2
CDR3 protein: CASSQIKSSGVTPVTQYF
CDR3 DNA: TGTGCCAGCAGCCAAATCAAATCTAGCGGGGTGACCCCGGTGACGCAGTATTTT

D gene: NA
CDR3 length: 15
J gene: TRBJ1-4
clone size: NA
V gene: TRBV4-3
CDR3 protein: CASSQGLTENEKLFF
CDR3 DNA: TGCGCCAGCAGCCAAGGGTTGACAGAAAATGAAAAACTGTTTTTT

D gene: NA
CDR3 length: 13
J gene: TRBJ2-7
clone size: NA
V gene: TRBV27
CDR3 protein: CASRDTTLYEQYF
CDR3 DNA: TGTGCCAGCAGAGACACAACACTCTACGAGCAGTACTTC

D gene: TRBD1
CDR3 length: 11
J gene: TRBJ1-2
clone size: NA
V gene: TRBV10-3
CDR3 protein: CAIGWDSGYTF
CDR3 DNA: TGTGCCATCGGTTGGGACAGTGGCTACACCTTC